Given below is one T cell receptor (beta chain) in context. Antigen unknown. The germline V gene encodes CDR1 SEHNR and CDR2 FQNEAQ (reference sequence). The V and J ends lost 7 bases and 0 bases respectively, with 12 bases between them. This CDR3 has 14 residues. It was with random hexamers that 0.5 to 1 ug RNA was reverse transcribed. Amplification of TCR beta CDR3 across 54 Vbeta and 13 Jbeta was performed with immunoSEQ multiplex PCR. One entry per CDR3 protein, called by TCRdb with MiXCR from the immunoSEQ multiplex PCR reads. Of over 150,000 distinct CDR3 sequences detected, about 96% appear once; the ten largest clones hold 0.093%. TCR beta sequences were obtained from blood CD8+ and CD4+ T cells. Stable or active relapsing-remitting multiple sclerosis, untreated and meeting revised McDonald criteria, defined the controls. The sample is drawn from a study of CD8 T cells in Susac syndrome. Overall study findings and caveats: As acknowledged by the study, its TCR sequencing and HLA analysis included a relatively small number of individuals.

The chain joins TRBV7-9 to TRBJ1-2; D gene ambiguous. What was sequenced was CD4+ T cells from PBMCs. The sequence derives from a human donor with multiple sclerosis. For the CDR3, the DNA is TGTGCCAGCACCCCCGTAGGAACTAACTATGGCTACACCTTC. Amino acids: CASTPVGTNYGYTF.